This entry lists 23 T cell receptor beta chains sequenced from one sample in a study of T cells in Graves' hyperthyroidism and ophthalmopathy. Authors of the study amplified TCR beta CDR3 regions from RNA transcripts. The TCR CDR3 first-round RT-PCR relied on the HTBI primer set. In TCRdb, the multiplex PCR reads were re-called with MiXCR into one record per CDR3 protein. The table lists roughly 98,000 distinct CDR3 sequences, approximately 40% of them singletons. Sequencing input: peripheral blood or thyroid tissue (not recorded which). The receptors come from a woman aged 25 to 39 with Graves' hyperthyroidism.

In this sample, this clonotype turned up many times. The genes are TRBV6-6 and TRBJ1-2; perhaps TRBD1 as D (5 bases). CDR1 and CDR2 from the germline V gene are MNHNY and SVGAGI (reference sequence). V was clipped by 2 bases and J by 0 bases, with 7 bases between them. This CDR3 region has 14 residues. CDR3 coding DNA: TGTGCCAGCAGTTACACGACAGCTAACTATGGCTACACCTTC. Translated: CASSYTTANYGYTF.

This clonotype was observed at least ten times. The chain has TRBV5-1 and TRBJ2-2, with 8 bases aligning to TRBD1. The CDR3 totals 15 residues. Trimming cost V 3 bases and J 5 bases; bases outside gene matches: 6. Germline loops: CDR1 SGHRS, CDR2 YFSETQ. The CDR3 bases are TGCGCCAGCAGCTACGACAGGGGTGGGACCGGGGAGCTGTTTTTT. Translation: CASSYDRGGTGELFF.

V and J are TRBV28 and TRBJ1-1; no definite D call. The ends were cut back, 6 bases at V and 0 bases at J, with 14 bases in the middle. CDR3 size: 15 residues. The germline V gene encodes CDR1 MDHEN and CDR2 SYDVKM. CDR3 coding DNA: TGTGCCAGCAGAAGCCCGGCATTTATGAACACTGAAGCTTTCTTT. It yields the protein CASRSPAFMNTEAFF.

This chain connects TRBV2 to TRBJ1-5, with 9 bases matching TRBD1. With 5 bases clipped from V and 4 bases from J, the junction kept 15 bases outside the gene matches. Looked up from germline, CDR1 is SNHLY and CDR2 is FYNNEI. The CDR3 runs 18 residues. The CDR3 DNA follows: TGTGCCAGCAGTTACGGGGCACCTACCGGGACAGGGAATCAGCCCCAGCATTTT. It specifies CASSYGAPTGTGNQPQHF.

This clonotype came up many times. The rearrangement links TRBV6-5 to TRBJ1-1; D unresolved. The CDR3 spans 14 residues. The germline gives CDR1 MNHEY, CDR2 SVGAGI. V was pared by 7 bases and J by 0 bases, with 12 bases between. CDR3 in DNA: TGTGCCAGCAACGGACGGACTTTGAACACTGAAGCTTTCTTT. Translation gives CASNGRTLNTEAFF.

For the CDR3, the DNA is TGTGCCAGCAGCTCCGGACTAGTGGTTTACGAGCAGTACTTC. The encoded protein is CASSSGLVVYEQYF. The rearrangement links TRBV5-6 to TRBJ2-7; TRBD2 matches at 7 bases. This CDR3 region has 14 residues. J lost 4 bases, V lost 3 bases, and 7 bases had no gene match. The V gene's germline CDR1 is SGHDT and CDR2 YYEEEE. Supplemented by reference TRBV5-6 and TRBJ2-7, the full variable domain reads DAGVTQSPTHLIKTRGQQVTLRCSPKSGHDTVSWYQQALGQGPQFIFQYYEEEERQRGNFPDRFSGHQFPNYSSELNVNALLLGDSALYLCASSSGLVVYEQYFGPGTRLTVT.

This clonotype was seen at least ten times. The chain carries TRBV3-1 and TRBJ1-3; D ambiguous. The germline V gene encodes CDR1 LGHDT and CDR2 YNNKEL (reference sequence). V lost 0 bases, J lost 4 bases, and 10 bases lay in between. CDR3 size: 15 residues. The CDR3 DNA reads as TGTGCCAGCAGCCAAGATGCGGCCCGGGGAAACACCATATATTTT. This sequence encodes CASSQDAARGNTIYF.

This clonotype was counted many times. The V gene is TRBV7-8, the J gene TRBJ1-3; no definite D call. The V end lost 6 bases, the J end lost 0 bases, and 3 bases lay between the germline ends. Germline V CDR1 and CDR2: SGHVS, FQNEAQ. CDR3 length: 12 residues. The CDR3 DNA follows: TGTGCCAGCAGGACCTCTGGAAACACCATATATTTT. It specifies CASRTSGNTIYF.

In its sample, this clonotype was seen once. The chain uses TRBV20-1 and TRBJ2-2; 10 bases agree with TRBD2. The CDR3 runs 14 residues. V gave up 3 bases and J gave up 7 bases; unmatched junction bases: 5. Per germline, CDR1 DFQATT and CDR2 SNEGSKA (reference sequence). The CDR3 DNA follows: TGCAGTGCTAGGCTAGCGGGAGACGGCGGGGAGCTGTTTTTT. This gives the protein CSARLAGDGGELFF.

This clonotype was picked up a small number of times. The CDR3 does not close with the conserved phenylalanine or tryptophan, likely indicating a read error. The chain is built from TRBV13 and TRBJ1-2; possibly TRBD1 for D (5 bases). Trimming pared 5 bases from V and 2 bases from J, leaving 15 bases between. Germline CDR1 and CDR2: PRHDT and FYEKMQ (reference sequence). This CDR3 spans 15 amino acids. The CDR3: CASSPLRGMNYGYTS. CDR3 coding DNA: TGTGCCAGCAGCCCCCTAAGGGGCATGAACTATGGCTACACCTCC.

This clonotype has at least ten counts. The V gene is TRBV12-3 or TRBV12-4, the J gene TRBJ1-2; 8 bases map to TRBD1. Trimming at V came to 5 bases and at J to 8 bases, leaving 13 bases not matched to a gene. This CDR3 spans 15 amino acids. The CDR3 bases are TGTGCCAGCAGTCCGATCGGACAGGGCCGGTGGGGCTACACCTTC. Its translation is CASSPIGQGRWGYTF.

At least ten counts were recorded for this clonotype. The rearrangement links TRBV20-1 to TRBJ1-1, with D unclear. CDR3 length equals 14 residues. Trimming cost V 4 bases and J 7 bases, with 19 bases left between them. In germline, CDR1 is DFQATT, CDR2 SNEGSKA (reference sequence). The CDR3, as DNA: TGCAGTGCTATAGCACCGGCGGAAGGCGATGAAGCTTTCTTT. Translated, it gives CSAIAPAEGDEAFF.

This clonotype was detected a few times. The chain carries TRBV6-5 and TRBJ2-7; 13 bases line up with TRBD2. With 4 bases clipped from V and 4 bases from J, the junction kept 1 base outside the gene matches. The CDR3 has 14 amino acids. The germline CDR1 and CDR2 sequences are MNHEY and SVGAGI. This CDR3 reads CASSLGLAGYEQYF. The DNA of the CDR3 is TGTGCCAGCAGTTTGGGACTAGCGGGATACGAGCAGTACTTC.

Ten or more counts support this clonotype. V and J are TRBV24-1 and TRBJ1-2; 7 positions agree with TRBD1. The germline V gene encodes CDR1 KGHDR and CDR2 SFDVKD. V lost 10 bases, J lost 4 bases, and 5 bases stayed unmatched. This CDR3 contains 12 residues. The CDR3 nucleotides read TGTGCCACTCAGGGGGGTGGCTATGGCTACACCTTC. It translates to CATQGGGYGYTF.

A word on this clonotype: It may be a read error: a sequence one base away is much more abundant. CDR3 in amino acids: CASSPPIGGELFF. DNA for the CDR3: TGTGCCAGCAGCCCCCCCATAGGCGGGGAGCTGTTTTTT. The chain has TRBV7-9 and TRBJ2-2; no clear D gene. V dropped 5 bases and J dropped 7 bases, with 11 bases sitting between them. CDR1 SEHNR and CDR2 FQNEAQ come from the germline V gene (reference sequence). This CDR3 spans 13 amino acids.

This clonotype was counted ten times or more. The CDR3 reads CASSGERAVTGELFF. Written as DNA, the CDR3 is TGTGCCAGCAGCGGGGAACGGGCGGTCACCGGGGAGCTGTTTTTT. The rearrangement joins TRBV14 to TRBJ2-2; no definite D call. The CDR3 covers 15 residues. The V end lost 5 bases, the J end lost 4 bases, and 14 bases lay between the germline ends. CDR1 SGHDN and CDR2 FVKESK come from the germline V gene.

This clonotype came up many times. The chain combines TRBV6-6 with TRBJ2-5; D remains ambiguous. CDR1 is MNHNY, CDR2 SVGAGI, per germline (reference sequence). Deletions cut 0 bases from V and 0 bases from J, with 5 bases between. The CDR3 length is 14 residues. The CDR3 spells CASSYSLYQETQYF. CDR3 DNA: TGTGCCAGCAGTTACTCCCTGTACCAAGAGACCCAGTACTTC.

The chain recombines TRBV6-5 with TRBJ1-5; D uncertain. Looked up from germline, CDR1 is MNHEY and CDR2 is SVGAGI. V lost 4 bases, J lost 3 bases, and 7 bases lay in between. This CDR3 spans 13 amino acids. CDR3 loop: CASSLFDNQPQHF. CDR3 nucleotides: TGTGCCAGCAGTTTATTTGACAATCAGCCCCAGCATTTT.

This clonotype was seen at least ten times. The V gene is TRBV5-1, the J gene TRBJ2-3; D gene unclear. Germline CDR1 reads SGHRS; CDR2 reads YFSETQ. V was pared by 2 bases and J by 2 bases, with 9 bases between. The CDR3 sequence is 14 residues long. The CDR3 nucleotides read TGCGCCAGCAGCTTCGGTGGACCCACAGATACGCAGTATTTT. Residues: CASSFGGPTDTQYF. Using reference TRBV5-1 and TRBJ2-3 for the parts outside the CDR3, the full variable domain is KAGVTQTPRYLIKTRGQQVTLSCSPISGHRSVSWYQQTPGQGLQFLFEYFSETQRNKGNFPGRFSGRQFSNSRSEMNVSTLELGDSALYLCASSFGGPTDTQYFGPGTRLTVL.

The chain employs TRBV7-3 and TRBJ1-6, with TRBD1 identical over 8 bases. The CDR3 extends over 14 amino acids. With V trimmed by 3 bases and J by 9 bases, 4 bases remained unmatched. The germline V gene encodes CDR1 SGHTA and CDR2 FQGTGA. In DNA, the CDR3 is TGTGCCAGCAGCTTGAGACAGGGGATTTCACCCCTCCACTTT. Its protein is CASSLRQGISPLHF. The whole variable domain, filled in from reference TRBV7-3 and TRBJ1-6, reads GAGVSQTPSNKVTEKGKYVELRCDPISGHTALYWYRQSLGQGPEFLIYFQGTGAADDSGLPNDRFFAVRPEGSVSTLKIQRTERGDSAVYLCASSLRQGISPLHFGNGTRLTVT.

This clonotype occurred many times. The chain carries TRBV13 and TRBJ1-2, with 7 positions matching TRBD1. CDR1 is PRHDT, CDR2 FYEKMQ, per germline (reference sequence). J gave up 3 bases and V 4 bases, and 5 bases lay outside the gene matches. The CDR3 is 14 residues long. CDR3 protein: CASSWEGADYGYTF. The CDR3 region has the DNA TGTGCCAGCAGCTGGGAGGGGGCCGACTATGGCTACACCTTC.

This clonotype was seen repeatedly, ten times or more. This chain connects TRBV7-9 to TRBJ2-2; D uncertain. With 0 bases removed from V and 4 bases from J, the gap between germline ends came to 9 bases. Germline CDR1 and CDR2: SEHNR and FQNEAQ (reference sequence). This CDR3 contains 15 residues. The CDR3 reads CASSLASWGTGELFF. The CDR3 region has the DNA TGTGCCAGCAGCTTAGCGTCGTGGGGCACCGGGGAGCTGTTTTTT.

In this sample, this clonotype turned up many times. The J gene is TRBJ2-7, the V gene TRBV6-5; perhaps TRBD2 as D (6 bases). CDR3 length equals 11 residues. Germline CDR1 and CDR2: MNHEY and SVGAGI. Trimming left V 7 bases short and J 3 bases short, with 7 bases between. This CDR3 is CASTGDYEQYF. In DNA, the CDR3 is TGTGCCAGCACGGGGGACTACGAGCAGTACTTC.